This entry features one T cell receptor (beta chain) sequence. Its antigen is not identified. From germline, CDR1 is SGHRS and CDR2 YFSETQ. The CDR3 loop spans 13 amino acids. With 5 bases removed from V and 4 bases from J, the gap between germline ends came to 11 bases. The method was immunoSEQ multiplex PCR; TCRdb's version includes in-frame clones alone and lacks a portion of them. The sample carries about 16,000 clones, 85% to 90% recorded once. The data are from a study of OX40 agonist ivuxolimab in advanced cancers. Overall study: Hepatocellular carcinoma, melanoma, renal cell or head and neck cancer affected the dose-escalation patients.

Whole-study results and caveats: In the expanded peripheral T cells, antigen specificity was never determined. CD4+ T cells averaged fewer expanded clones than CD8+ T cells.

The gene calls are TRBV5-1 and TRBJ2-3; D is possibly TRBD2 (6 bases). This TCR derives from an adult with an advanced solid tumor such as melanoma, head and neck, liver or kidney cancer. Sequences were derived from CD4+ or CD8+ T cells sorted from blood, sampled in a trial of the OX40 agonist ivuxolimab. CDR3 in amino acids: CASRPSAPDTQYF. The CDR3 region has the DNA TGCGCCAGCAGACCTAGCGCCCCAGATACGCAGTATTTT.